This TCR beta chain is from a study of response to subunit inactivated influenza vaccine. A few counts support this clonotype. As yet, its antigen is unknown. The trim removed 7 bases at V and 8 bases at J, leaving 7 bases unmatched. The CDR3 runs to 13 residues. The germline CDR1 and CDR2 sequences are LNHDA and SQIVND (reference sequence). TCRdb re-derived calls from the RT-PCR reads in MiXCR, one entry per CDR3 protein. The sample has some 480,000 distinct CDR3 sequences; approximately 11% are singletons. Study-wide findings and caveats: The authors suggested that every seasonal influenza vaccination recruits few new T cells.

The source material was PBMCs from blood, sampled roughly 6 weeks after vaccination. This receptor was taken from a man aged 45 to 65 who received an inactivated influenza vaccine. This sequence joins TRBV19 and TRBJ2-1; 8 bases match TRBD2. CDR3 region: CASKSGSRDEQFF. As DNA, the CDR3 is TGTGCCAGTAAGAGCGGGAGTAGGGATGAGCAGTTCTTC. Full variable domain (outside the CDR3, taken from reference TRBV19 and TRBJ2-1): DGGITQSPKYLFRKEGQNVTLSCEQNLNHDAMYWYRQDPGQGLRLIYYSQIVNDFQKGDIAEGYSVSREKKESFPLTVTSAQKNPTAFYLCASKSGSRDEQFFGPGTRLTVL.